Listed below are T cell receptor beta chains from one sample, sequenced in a study of siplizumab effects on memory and regulatory T cells. Sequenced by immunoSEQ multiplex PCR; TCRdb stores in-frame clones only, minus some. The sample records tens of thousands of clones, around 97% being singletons. Sequenced: naive CD8+ T cells sorted from blood. The receptor set was obtained from a human donor in good health. CDR3s include the opening cysteine and the closing phenylalanine or tryptophan. A D gene is named only where the DNA matches it firmly. Clone size appears in some rows only: once, few, many, or a class for an expanded clone.

J: TRBJ2-1; size: NA; D: NA; V: TRBV7-9; CDR3: CASSWRIATSSYNEQFF; DNA: TGTGCCAGCAGCTGGCGTATAGCGACGAGCTCCTACAATGAGCAGTTCTTC
J: TRBJ2-7; size: NA; D: TRBD2; V: TRBV11-3; CDR3: CASSSRLAGGSYEQYF; DNA: TGTGCCAGCAGCTCACGACTAGCGGGAGGCTCCTACGAGCAGTACTTC
J: TRBJ2-1; size: NA; D: TRBD2; V: TRBV7-6; CDR3: CASSLASLAGNEQFF; DNA: TGTGCCAGCAGCTTAGCGTCACTAGCGGGAAATGAGCAGTTCTTC
J: TRBJ2-3; size: NA; D: NA; V: TRBV30; CDR3: CAWSVLRAVDTQYF; DNA: TGTGCCTGGAGTGTACTCAGGGCCGTAGATACGCAGTATTTT
J: TRBJ2-1; size: NA; D: NA; V: TRBV7-6; CDR3: CASRSRDSTFNEQFF; DNA: TGTGCCAGCAGGTCCCGGGACTCAACCTTCAATGAGCAGTTCTTC
J: TRBJ2-1; size: NA; D: NA; V: TRBV27; CDR3: CASSPSAYNEQFF; DNA: TGTGCCAGCAGTCCTTCGGCCTACAATGAGCAGTTCTTC
J: TRBJ2-1; size: few; D: NA; V: TRBV4-1; CDR3: CASSQEYEQFF; DNA: TGCGCCAGCAGCCAAGAGTATGAGCAGTTCTTC
J: TRBJ2-7; size: NA; D: NA; V: TRBV4-1; CDR3: CASSRTAASVYEQYF; DNA: TGCGCCAGCAGCCGCACGGCCGCTAGCGTTTACGAGCAGTACTTC
J: TRBJ2-7; size: NA; D: NA; V: TRBV9; CDR3: CASSVGRLPYEQYF; DNA: TGTGCCAGCAGCGTGGGACGGTTGCCCTACGAGCAGTACTTC
J: TRBJ2-5; size: NA; D: NA; V: TRBV7-2; CDR3: CASSLSSGIRETQYF; DNA: TGTGCCAGCAGCTTATCCAGTGGAATACGAGAGACCCAGTACTTC
J: TRBJ2-2; size: NA; D: NA; V: TRBV9; CDR3: CASSVVVDTANTGELFF; DNA: TGTGCCAGCAGCGTAGTTGTGGATACCGCGAACACCGGGGAGCTGTTTTTT
J: TRBJ1-4; size: NA; D: NA; V: TRBV4-1; CDR3: CASSQISQGEKLFF; DNA: TGCGCCAGCAGCCAGATAAGCCAGGGTGAAAAACTGTTTTTT
J: TRBJ2-7; size: NA; D: TRBD2; V: TRBV27; CDR3: CASSSTSGGEQYF; DNA: TGTGCCAGCAGTTCGACTAGCGGGGGAGAGCAGTACTTC
J: TRBJ2-2; size: NA; D: NA; V: TRBV11-2; CDR3: CASSPGTANTGELFF; DNA: TGTGCCAGCAGCCCAGGGACGGCGAACACCGGGGAGCTGTTTTTT
J: TRBJ2-7; size: NA; D: NA; V: TRBV28; CDR3: CASKRDPGGAEQYF; DNA: TGTGCCAGCAAGAGGGACCCGGGGGGCGCCGAGCAGTACTTC
J: TRBJ2-7; size: NA; D: NA; V: TRBV5-6; CDR3: CASTRSGSSYEQYF; DNA: TGTGCCAGTACAAGGTCAGGAAGCTCCTACGAGCAGTACTTC
J: TRBJ2-7; size: NA; D: TRBD1; V: TRBV11-3; CDR3: CASSLGVRDRGFDEQYF; DNA: TGTGCCAGCAGCTTAGGTGTGAGGGACAGGGGTTTCGACGAGCAGTACTTC
J: TRBJ2-7; size: NA; D: NA; V: TRBV29-1; CDR3: CSVEEDSYEQYF; DNA: TGCAGCGTTGAAGAAGATTCCTACGAGCAGTACTTC
J: TRBJ2-1; size: NA; D: NA; V: TRBV4-1; CDR3: CASSPGAGKSSYNEQFF; DNA: TGCGCCAGCAGCCCCGGGGCAGGGAAGAGCTCCTACAATGAGCAGTTCTTC
J: TRBJ2-7; size: NA; D: NA; V: TRBV13; CDR3: CASSPKKVSYEQYF; DNA: TGTGCCAGCAGCCCGAAAAAGGTTTCCTACGAGCAGTACTTC
J: TRBJ1-2; size: few; D: TRBD1; V: TRBV9; CDR3: CASSVEGQGVYGYTF; DNA: TGTGCCAGCAGCGTAGAGGGACAGGGCGTCTATGGCTACACCTTC
J: TRBJ1-1; size: NA; D: NA; V: TRBV5-1; CDR3: CASSLTGSEAFF; DNA: TGCGCCAGCAGCTTGACAGGGAGTGAAGCTTTCTTT
J: TRBJ2-1; size: NA; D: NA; V: TRBV10-3; CDR3: CSGGGSLNLDEQFF; DNA: TGTTCGGGGGGCGGGAGTCTAAATCTGGATGAGCAGTTCTTC
J: TRBJ2-1; size: once; D: TRBD1; V: TRBV19; CDR3: CASSIWGDRASYNEQFF; DNA: TGTGCCAGTAGTATTTGGGGTGACAGGGCCTCCTACAATGAGCAGTTCTTC
J: TRBJ2-1; size: NA; D: TRBD2; V: TRBV19; CDR3: CASSHAWTSGNNEQFF; DNA: TGTGCCAGTAGTCATGCGTGGACTAGCGGGAACAATGAGCAGTTCTTC
J: TRBJ2-7; size: NA; D: NA; V: TRBV7-2; CDR3: CASSTTHDYEQYF; DNA: TGTGCCAGCAGCACCACCCATGACTACGAGCAGTACTTC
J: TRBJ2-7; size: NA; D: NA; V: TRBV11-1; CDR3: CASSPGTYEQYF; DNA: TGTGCCAGCAGCCCGGGGACCTACGAGCAGTACTTC
J: TRBJ2-1; size: NA; D: TRBD1; V: TRBV6-1; CDR3: CANRDSYNEQFF; DNA: TGTGCCAATCGGGACAGTTACAATGAGCAGTTCTTC
J: TRBJ2-1; size: NA; D: TRBD2; V: TRBV27; CDR3: CASSPRLAGVNEQFF; DNA: TGTGCCAGCAGTCCAAGACTAGCGGGAGTGAATGAGCAGTTCTTC
J: TRBJ1-1; size: NA; D: NA; V: TRBV4-1; CDR3: CASSQAGAGNTEAFF; DNA: TGCGCCAGCAGCCAGGCAGGGGCGGGGAACACTGAAGCTTTCTTT
J: TRBJ1-1; size: NA; D: NA; V: TRBV9; CDR3: CASSAAGLLNTEAFF; DNA: TGTGCCAGCAGCGCAGCGGGACTGCTGAACACTGAAGCTTTCTTT
J: TRBJ2-1; size: NA; D: NA; V: TRBV7-3; CDR3: CASSLAASSYNEQFF; DNA: TGTGCCAGCAGCTTGGCGGCAAGCTCCTACAATGAGCAGTTCTTC